This T cell receptor (beta chain) was observed in a study of graft-versus-host responses after intestinal transplantation (TCRdb year 2021). Study-wide context: Recipients received multivisceral, liver-intestinal, or isolated intestinal transplants. Every recipient was given anti-thymocyte globulin induction, followed by 2 to 3 years of maintenance tacrolimus and steroids. After intestinal transplantation, graft-versus-host and host-versus-graft alloreactive T cell clones in the graft, circulation and bone marrow were tracked using bulk TCR-beta CDR3 sequencing. To identify alloreactive clones, pre-transplant mixed lymphocyte reaction products were sequenced and then compared with unstimulated pre-transplant donor and recipient T cells. The cohort enrolled 24 intestinal transplant recipients, one of whom was a retransplant, and 3 patients without pretransplant specimens were excluded. A peak of at least 4% donor T cells among recipient peripheral blood mononuclear cells was the definition used for donor T cell macrochimerism. Rather than being sequenced by the commercial service, samples from a few later patients were sequenced in-house on an Illumina MiSeq and processed with MiXCR.

The time point label, read with the paper, signifies: cells obtained before transplantation from donor or recipient. In mixed lymphocyte reactions, approximately 200,000 CFSE-labeled pre-transplant responders were plated with approximately 200,000 irradiated violet-dye-labeled stimulators and cultured for 5 to 6 days. Proliferating CD3+CD4+CFSE-low and CD3+CD8+CFSE-low responder cells were FACS-sorted on a BD Influx sorter after the mixed lymphocyte reaction. CDR1 PRHDT and CDR2 FYEKMQ are derived from the germline V gene (reference sequence). V loses 3 bases, J loses 6 bases, and the germline ends lie 5 bases apart. CDR3 length: 11 amino acids, cysteine to phenylalanine. Only the CDR3 DNA stays, 33 bases, in frame from base 1. The investigation overall reported the following: Patients with donor T cell macrochimerism had high GvH to HvG T cell clonal ratios in their allografts. The conclusions were limited by the relatively low number and heterogeneity of the intestinal transplant patients. Early after transplant, peak levels of circulating GvH clones were found to be associated with declines in HvG clones. GvH clones were detected in recipient bone marrow, and some appeared earlier in ileal mucosa or blood, consistent with an intestinal mucosal origin.

By how much of the sample it makes up, this clone is medium-sized (0.01 to 0.1%). Base qualities are missing; no much larger clone stands one base away. The library was obtained by the immunoSEQ multiplex PCR assay. For most patients, genomic DNA was isolated with the Qiagen DNeasy Blood and Tissue Kit and sent frozen to Adaptive Biotechnologies for TCR sequencing. For most patients, high-throughput TCR-beta CDR3 sequencing of genomic DNA was performed by Adaptive Biotechnologies. The published analysis was carried out like this. TCR sequencing data for around 19 patients were retrieved from Adaptive's ImmunoSEQ software; a few other patients were processed with MiXCR and VDJtools. To correct CD4 versus CD8 sorting errors, any sequence found in both subsets at a frequency ratio below 5:1 was removed. CDR3 nucleotide sequences shared by donor and recipient were removed because the origin of these sequences could not be assigned. At least 2-fold expansion over unstimulated cells and a minimum CFSE-low frequency of 0.002% (template counts) or 0.001% (read counts) were required for clones to be classified as alloreactive. Mappable clones were those detected in sequenced pre-transplant spleen, lymph node, or MLR CFSE-low populations of the donor or recipient. Cumulative frequency of alloreactive clones was calculated as a percentage of all sequences weighted by copy number. Not all clones reach the TCRdb copy of this immuneACCESS table, which keeps in-frame sequences only. Checked studies attribute under half of the gap to unresolved V genes and leave the rest unexplained. V and J calls and clone size are as listed in that table; D and trimming were resolved from the DNA. This sample has 9,500 to 10,000 clones in its table, and under 30% of those were observed once. The ten largest make up 5% to 8% of the sample.

The clonotype comes from a human patient who received an intestinal transplant. The sequence is built from TRBV13 and TRBJ1-1; the D gene remains uncertain. Sequenced here: alloreactive CD8+ T cells from a mixed lymphocyte reaction culture, sampled before intestinal transplant. What the cell subset or site label conveys for this sample: CFSE-low proliferating T cells sorted from roughly six-day pre-transplant mixed lymphocyte reaction (GvH or HvG direction). This receptor has the CDR3 CASSFAAEAFF. In nucleotide form, the sequence is TGTGCCAGCAGCTTTGCGGCTGAAGCTTTCTTT.